Following are 9 T cell receptor beta chains from one sample sequenced in a study of shared clonotypes between healthy human individuals. Repertoires were generated with immunoSEQ multiplex PCR, while TCRdb's copy carries only in-frame clones and drops some. The sample includes about 680,000 clones, around 72% of them seen just once. The sample comprised memory CD4+ T cells sorted from blood. Regarding subset: CD45RA-negative fraction. The receptors stem from a woman between 25 and 40 years old in good health.

This clone was seen a single time. This sequence joins TRBV4-1 and TRBJ1-1; 9 bases align to TRBD1. The germline V gene has CDR1 MGHRA and CDR2 YSYEKL. V dropped 1 base and J dropped 11; count of bases not matched to a gene: 5. The CDR3 extends over 13 amino acids. The CDR3 loop is CASSQVTGGEAFF. Written as DNA, the CDR3 is TGCGCCAGCAGCCAAGTAACAGGGGGCGAGGCTTTCTTT.

In its sample, this clone was seen once. The rearrangement joins TRBV5-4 to TRBJ1-2; 9 positions agree with TRBD1. V shed 2 bases, J shed 7 bases, and the junction held 6 bases outside the gene matches. Germline assignment: CDR1 SGHNT and CDR2 YYREEE (reference sequence). The CDR3 runs 14 residues. CDR3 region: CASSFLDRGGGYTF. Written as DNA, the CDR3 is TGTGCCAGCAGCTTTCTAGACAGGGGGGGTGGCTACACCTTC.

The rearrangement links TRBV7-9 to TRBJ1-3, with TRBD1 matching 8 bases. Germline V gene lookup returns CDR1 SEHNR and CDR2 FQNEAQ (reference sequence). This CDR3 has 15 amino acids. Trimming cost V 4 bases and J 2 bases; bases outside gene matches: 4. CDR3 amino acids: CASSSETGAGNTIYF. CDR3 DNA: TGTGCCAGCAGCTCAGAGACAGGGGCTGGAAACACCATATATTTT.

The chain links TRBV19 to TRBJ1-5, with 11 bases identical to TRBD1. CDR1 and CDR2 from the germline V gene are LNHDA and SQIVND (reference sequence). The V segment lost 6 bases and the J segment 6 bases; nucleotides outside the gene matches: 4. The CDR3 spans 14 residues. The CDR3 loop reads CASSPGTGGQPQHF. The CDR3 DNA sequence: TGTGCCAGTAGCCCCGGGACAGGGGGTCAGCCCCAGCATTTT.

The CDR3 region is CASSWAPRARGKETQYF. CDR3 DNA sequence: TGTGCCAGCAGCTGGGCACCACGCGCCAGGGGGAAAGAGACCCAGTACTTC. The chain recombines TRBV28 with TRBJ2-5; 7 positions match TRBD1. V shed 6 bases and J 3 bases; nucleotides not matched to a gene: 16. This CDR3 contains 17 residues. Germline CDR1 reads MDHEN; CDR2 reads SYDVKM.

This clone was observed once. The gene calls are TRBV7-9 and TRBJ2-5; 7 positions match TRBD1. Germline V gene data show CDR1 as SEHNR and CDR2 as FQNEAQ (reference sequence). This CDR3 is 16 amino acids long. V dropped 4 bases and J dropped 2; count of bases not matched to a gene: 10. The CDR3 DNA follows: TGTGCCAGCAGCTCTAGACAGGGATCGATACAAGAGACCCAGTACTTC. It codes for CASSSRQGSIQETQYF.

The gene calls are TRBV7-3 and TRBJ2-2, with D hard to call. The CDR3 runs 14 residues. CDR1 is SGHTA, CDR2 FQGTGA, per germline. Trimming cost V 2 bases and J 1 base, with 5 bases left between them. The CDR3 DNA sequence: TGTGCCAGCAGCTTATACGGGAACACCGGGGAGCTGTTTTTT. Its translation is CASSLYGNTGELFF.

This chain links TRBV6-6 with TRBJ1-2; D uncertain. The germline gives CDR1 MNHNY, CDR2 SVGAGI (reference sequence). The germline V and J ends were trimmed by 7 bases and 10 bases, with 16 bases remaining between them. The CDR3 runs 12 residues. Written as DNA, the CDR3 is TGTGCCAGCACCCCCCGGGCACGGCCCTACACCTTC. This encodes CASTPRARPYTF.

This sequence joins TRBV19 and TRBJ2-3; TRBD1 agrees at 10 bases. The CDR3 runs to 15 residues. V lost 6 bases and J lost 5; bases outside the gene matches: 8. Germline lookup yields CDR1 LNHDA and CDR2 SQIVND (reference sequence). The CDR3 region is CASRPGQGVGDTQYF. The DNA for the CDR3 is TGTGCCAGTAGGCCTGGACAGGGGGTAGGAGATACGCAGTATTTT.